Listed below are T cell receptor beta chains from one sample, sequenced in a study of T cell repertoires in cytomegalovirus infection. TCRdb analysed the reads with MiXCR anew, one entry per CDR3 protein. The sample records 200,000 to 250,000 distinct CDR3 sequences, roughly 20% being singletons. Sample: CD8+ T cells from PBMCs. The receptors stem from a human donor in good health (CMV status not recorded). Some clones in this sample may be carry-over from other donors' samples. Each CDR3 is given with its conserved first and last residue. Each record gives: V gene, CDR3 length, J gene, clone size, D gene, CDR3 protein, CDR3 DNA. A D gene is named only where the DNA matches it firmly. Not every row has a clone size; where given, it reads once, few, many or a size class.

TRBV27	13	TRBJ2-7	many	.	CASADGQSYEQYF	TGTGCCAGCGCCGATGGACAGTCCTACGAGCAGTACTTC
TRBV7-9	15	TRBJ1-5	many	TRBD1	CASSLGGQGTQPQHF	TGTGCCAGCAGCTTAGGGGGACAGGGCACACAGCCCCAGCATTTT
TRBV4-1	17	TRBJ1-1	few	.	CASSQGRAASIVFEAFF	TGCGCCAGCAGCCAAGGTCGGGCAGCGTCTATTGTGTTTGAGGCTTTCTTT
TRBV13	14	TRBJ1-2	few	TRBD1	CASSSQDRGVGYTF	TGTGCCAGCAGCTCGCAAGACAGGGGAGTTGGCTACACCTTC
TRBV29-1	12	TRBJ2-2	once	.	CSVDGGTGELFF	TGCAGCGTTGACGGGGGCACCGGGGAGCTGTTTTTT
TRBV12-3/TRBV12-4	16	TRBJ1-5	many	.	CASSTAGDGEGQPQHF	TGTGCCAGCAGCACTGCAGGGGATGGGGAAGGTCAGCCCCAGCATTTT
TRBV5-4	14	TRBJ1-2	.	TRBD1	CASSSWDRVYGYTF	TGTGCCAGCAGCTCCTGGGACAGGGTCTATGGCTACACCTTC
TRBV19	12	TRBJ1-2	.	TRBD1	CATQTGMDGYTF	TGTGCCACCCAGACAGGGATGGATGGCTACACCTTC
TRBV15	17	TRBJ1-5	.	.	CATSTRLGKRSNQPQHF	TGTGCCACCAGCACCAGGTTGGGGAAACGGAGCAATCAGCCCCAGCATTTT
TRBV6-5	15	TRBJ2-3	few	.	CASSYSLRTTDTQYF	TGTGCCAGCAGTTACTCGCTAAGGACCACAGATACGCAGTATTTT
TRBV7-6	15	TRBJ2-7	many	.	CASSDDLQGNNEQYF	TGTGCCAGCAGCGATGATCTGCAGGGTAATAACGAGCAGTACTTC
TRBV7-9	13	TRBJ1-4	once	TRBD1	CASSRGQLEKLFF	TGTGCCAGCAGCAGGGGACAGCTTGAAAAACTGTTTTTT
TRBV6-2/TRBV6-3	12	TRBJ2-1	few	.	CATNLPPNEQFF	TGTGCCACCAACCTACCCCCGAATGAGCAGTTCTTC
TRBV20-1	18	TRBJ1-6	many	TRBD1	CSALSRDRDWFYNSPLHF	TGCAGTGCTCTGTCCCGGGACAGGGATTGGTTTTATAATTCACCCCTCCACTTT
TRBV7-3	14	TRBJ1-1	few	.	CASSFTGYNTEAFF	TGTGCCAGCAGCTTCACAGGGTACAACACTGAAGCTTTCTTT
TRBV28	13	TRBJ2-1	few	TRBD2	CASSSRGRGEQFF	TGTGCCAGCAGTTCTCGCGGGAGGGGGGAGCAGTTCTTC
TRBV19	14	TRBJ2-7	.	.	CASSPRGEIYEQYF	TGTGCCAGTAGCCCTCGGGGAGAAATCTACGAGCAGTACTTC
TRBV10-3	15	TRBJ1-4	many	.	CAISDSRASNEKLFF	TGTGCCATCAGCGACTCAAGGGCGTCTAATGAAAAACTGTTTTTT
TRBV28	15	TRBJ1-1	few	TRBD1	CASTDSRGRNTEAFF	TGTGCCAGCACCGACTCCAGGGGGAGGAACACTGAAGCTTTCTTT
TRBV4-1	16	TRBJ1-5	.	.	CASSQGTGWGNQPQHF	TGCGCCAGCAGCCAAGGGACGGGTTGGGGCAATCAGCCCCAGCATTTT
TRBV12-3/TRBV12-4	13	TRBJ2-1	few	.	CASTPERRNEQFF	TGTGCCAGCACCCCGGAGCGGAGGAATGAGCAGTTCTTC
TRBV7-6	18	TRBJ2-6	.	.	CASTSWDGTVSGANVLTF	TGTGCCAGCACGTCCTGGGACGGGACCGTTTCTGGGGCCAACGTCCTGACTTTC
TRBV7-8	17	TRBJ2-7	few	TRBD1	CASTTGAGGEKGYEQYF	TGTGCCAGCACGACAGGGGCCGGCGGGGAGAAAGGTTACGAGCAGTACTTC
TRBV12-3/TRBV12-4	15	TRBJ2-7	many	.	CASSLAQGEAYEQYF	TGTGCCAGCAGTTTAGCGCAGGGAGAAGCCTACGAGCAGTACTTC
TRBV7-2	13	TRBJ1-5	many	.	CASSPLPGQPQHF	TGTGCCAGCAGCCCTCTCCCGGGTCAGCCCCAGCATTTT
TRBV15	13	TRBJ2-5	few	.	CATSRGQQETQYF	TGTGCCACCAGCAGAGGACAGCAAGAGACCCAGTACTTC
TRBV28	14	TRBJ2-7	many	TRBD2	CASSPSGGTDEQYF	TGTGCCAGCAGCCCCAGCGGGGGTACTGATGAGCAGTACTTC
TRBV15	16	TRBJ1-4	few	.	CATSRDWASTNEKLFF	TGTGCCACCAGCAGAGATTGGGCATCAACTAATGAAAAACTGTTTTTT
TRBV19	13	TRBJ2-7	few	.	CATGLLGTDEQYF	TGTGCCACCGGATTGTTGGGTACCGACGAGCAGTACTTC
TRBV7-9	15	TRBJ2-7	.	TRBD1	CASSLGTGFGDEQYF	TGTGCCAGCAGCTTAGGGACAGGGTTCGGCGACGAGCAGTACTTC
TRBV4-1	14	TRBJ2-2	.	TRBD2	CASSPLGGTGELFF	TGCGCCAGCAGCCCCCTCGGGGGGACCGGGGAGCTGTTTTTT
TRBV7-9	14	TRBJ1-1	many	.	CASSLVAGHTEAFF	TGTGCCAGCAGCTTAGTGGCAGGCCACACTGAAGCTTTCTTT
TRBV29-1	13	TRBJ2-1	once	.	CSVLPGLRNEQFF	TGCAGCGTTCTACCGGGACTCCGCAATGAGCAGTTCTTC
TRBV5-4	14	TRBJ1-2	.	TRBD1	CASSLAGGGHGYTF	TGTGCCAGCAGCCTCGCAGGGGGAGGACATGGCTACACCTTC
TRBV7-2	19	TRBJ2-1	many	.	CASSAFPTDSGTLYNEQFF	TGTGCCAGCAGCGCCTTTCCGACCGACTCCGGGACACTCTACAATGAGCAGTTCTTC
TRBV28	16	TRBJ2-1	.	.	CASSLRGNEFTNEQFF	TGTGCCAGCAGTTTGAGGGGCAACGAGTTCACAAATGAGCAGTTCTTC
TRBV7-2	19	TRBJ1-2	many	.	CASSYHGPNTGGRNYGYTF	TGTGCCAGCAGCTACCACGGCCCAAACACCGGTGGGAGAAACTATGGCTACACCTTC
TRBV9	14	TRBJ2-7	few	.	CASSPEEGINEQYF	TGTGCCAGCAGCCCAGAAGAGGGAATCAACGAGCAGTACTTC
TRBV12-3/TRBV12-4	14	TRBJ1-3	.	.	CASSLQGPGNTIYF	TGTGCCAGCAGTTTACAGGGGCCTGGAAACACCATATATTTT
TRBV7-9	13	TRBJ2-1	many	.	CASSAGLYNEQFF	TGTGCCAGCAGCGCAGGTCTCTACAATGAGCAGTTCTTC
TRBV7-8	19	TRBJ2-2	many	TRBD2	CATPRLAGPLGANTGELFF	TGTGCCACCCCTAGGCTAGCGGGGCCATTGGGAGCGAACACCGGGGAGCTGTTTTTT
TRBV5-6	15	TRBJ2-5	.	TRBD2	CASSFGGGAGETQYF	TGTGCCAGCAGCTTTGGCGGGGGGGCCGGAGAGACCCAGTACTTC
TRBV7-9	13	TRBJ2-7	.	.	CASSDRHSYEQYF	TGTGCCAGCAGCGACAGACATTCCTACGAGCAGTACTTC
TRBV6-5	15	TRBJ1-4	many	.	CASSYSSLFNEKLFF	TGTGCCAGCAGTTACTCCAGTTTATTTAATGAAAAACTGTTTTTT
TRBV28	15	TRBJ2-7	.	.	CASFTGARLTTEQYF	TGTGCCAGCTTCACGGGGGCAAGGTTGACTACCGAGCAGTACTTC
TRBV7-9	14	TRBJ1-1	many	.	CASRTEGLNTEAFF	TGTGCCAGCAGGACCGAAGGATTGAACACTGAAGCTTTCTTT